This is a list of T cell receptor beta chains from one sample in a study of blood T cell repertoires in COVID-19. Assay: immunoSEQ multiplex PCR; the TCRdb copy retains only in-frame clones and omits some. The sample has approximately 400,000 clones; 81% are singletons. Source material: peripheral blood. The receptors derive from a human donor with acute or convalescent COVID-19. The donor label of this sample is uncertain. Both conserved end residues are part of each CDR3. A D gene is named only where the DNA matches it firmly. Clone size is given for some rows only: seen once, a few or many times, or a class if the clone is expanded.

V	D	J	size	DNA	CDR3
TRBV10-1	TRBD1	TRBJ1-4	NA	TGCGCCAGCAGTTCGTCCGGGACAGGGGATGAAAAACTGTTTTTT	CASSSSGTGDEKLFF
TRBV5-4	NA	TRBJ1-2	once	TGTGCCAGCAGCTTCCGGGGGACCCATTCCGGCTACACCTTC	CASSFRGTHSGYTF
TRBV11-2	TRBD2	TRBJ2-3	NA	TGTGCCAGCAGACACAGCGGGATGGGAGATACGCAGTATTTT	CASRHSGMGDTQYF
TRBV14	NA	TRBJ2-7	NA	TGTGCCAGCAGCCCCCTCACAGGGCCGTGGGAGCAGTACTTC	CASSPLTGPWEQYF
TRBV20-1	NA	TRBJ1-1	NA	TGCAGTGCTAGTAGGAGGGGTCCGAAAAATGAAGCTTTCTTT	CSASRRGPKNEAFF
TRBV29-1	NA	TRBJ2-5	NA	TGCAGCGTTGAGCGGGGCATGGTAGAGACCCAGTACTTC	CSVERGMVETQYF
TRBV28	NA	TRBJ1-2	NA	TGTGCCAGCATGGTAGGCAGGGGTTATGGCTACACCTTC	CASMVGRGYGYTF
TRBV30	NA	TRBJ1-6	NA	TGTGCCTGGAGTGTCGGCAGGGATTCACCCCTCCACTTT	CAWSVGRDSPLHF
TRBV12-3/TRBV12-4	NA	TRBJ1-6	NA	TGTGCCAGCAGTTTGATTCAGGATTCACCCCTCCACTTT	CASSLIQDSPLHF
TRBV2	NA	TRBJ2-3	NA	TGTGCCAGCAGTGTGCTAGCTAGCACAGATACGCAGTATTTT	CASSVLASTDTQYF
TRBV3-1/TRBV3-2	TRBD2	TRBJ2-1	NA	TGTGCCAGCAGCCAAGGAGAAATTAGCGGGAGGGCCGGTGAGCAGTTCTTC	CASSQGEISGRAGEQFF
TRBV3-1/TRBV3-2	TRBD1	TRBJ2-1	NA	TGTGCCAGCAGCCGAACAGGGGGCGGTCGAACCAACTCCTACAATGAGCAGTTCTTC	CASSRTGGGRTNSYNEQFF
TRBV11-2	NA	TRBJ1-1	NA	TGTGCCAGCAGCCCGAGCCAAACAAGAGGACAGCTCACTGAAGCTTTCTTT	CASSPSQTRGQLTEAFF
TRBV27	TRBD2	TRBJ2-1	NA	TGTGCCAGCCGAAAAGGGACTAGCGGCTACAATGAGCAGTTCTTC	CASRKGTSGYNEQFF
TRBV7-2	NA	TRBJ1-2	NA	TGTGCCAGCAGCATCGGAGCCCGAAACTATGGCTACACCTTC	CASSIGARNYGYTF
TRBV5-4	TRBD2	TRBJ2-1	NA	TGTGCCAGCAGCCCAAGCGGGAGATCATACAATGAGCAGTTCTTC	CASSPSGRSYNEQFF
TRBV30	NA	TRBJ1-2	NA	TGTGCCTGGGGGACTCAGGGTAACCTTTGGGGCTACACCTTC	CAWGTQGNLWGYTF
TRBV5-6	NA	TRBJ1-1	few	TGTGCCAGCAGCTTGGGGACAGTCTCTGAAGCTTTCTTT	CASSLGTVSEAFF
TRBV7-9	NA	TRBJ1-2	NA	TGTGCCAGCAGCTTAGGGGCCGGATATGGCTACACCTTC	CASSLGAGYGYTF
TRBV19	NA	TRBJ2-1	NA	TGTGCCAGTAGTATCAGGGATTCCTACAATGAGCAGTTCTTC	CASSIRDSYNEQFF
TRBV6-5	NA	TRBJ1-1	NA	TGTGCCAGCAGCCAGAGGTCCGGGACTGAAGCTTTCTTT	CASSQRSGTEAFF
TRBV30	NA	TRBJ1-2	once	TGTGCCTGGAGTGTGGGGGGATTGAGGGGCTACACCTTC	CAWSVGGLRGYTF
TRBV4-1	TRBD1	TRBJ1-2	NA	TGCGCCAGCAGCCAAGTTGAGGGACAGGGCTCTGGTGGCTACACCTTC	CASSQVEGQGSGGYTF
TRBV6-5	NA	TRBJ2-5	NA	TGTGCCGCGAAACTTGTGGAGACCCAGTACTTC	CAAKLVETQYF
TRBV6-5	NA	TRBJ1-1	NA	TGTGCCAGCAGCGAGGGCATAGCGAACACTGAAGCTTTCTTT	CASSEGIANTEAFF
TRBV7-2	TRBD2	TRBJ2-1	few	TGTGCCAGCAGCCGGGGGGTGACTAGCGGGGCGGGGAAGCAGTTCTTC	CASSRGVTSGAGKQFF
TRBV18	NA	TRBJ1-3	NA	TGTGCCAGCTCACCCGTCCAGGGCTCTGGAAACACCATATATTTT	CASSPVQGSGNTIYF
TRBV12-3/TRBV12-4	NA	TRBJ1-5	NA	TGTGCCAGCAGTTTCAAGAGTGAACAGCCCCAGCATTTT	CASSFKSEQPQHF
TRBV7-9	NA	TRBJ2-7	NA	TGTGCCAGCAGCTTCGCGGGCCTAGGGGAGCAGTACTTC	CASSFAGLGEQYF
TRBV7-8	NA	TRBJ1-1	NA	TGTGCCAGCAGCTCCCTGGCCCATCGGGGCACTGAAGCTTTCTTT	CASSSLAHRGTEAFF
TRBV29-1	NA	TRBJ2-4	NA	TGCAGCTCAACTAGCTACGCCGGCATTCAGTACTTC	CSSTSYAGIQYF
TRBV10-3	NA	TRBJ1-1	NA	TGTGCCATCAGTGAGTCGACCCCGACGGGGGAAGCTTTCTTT	CAISESTPTGEAFF
TRBV28	TRBD1	TRBJ1-5	few	TGTGCCAGCAGTCCCCGGGACAGGGAAAATCAGCCCCAGCATTTT	CASSPRDRENQPQHF
TRBV6-1	NA	TRBJ1-1	NA	TGTGCCAGCAGTGAATATGAGGCCCTGAACACTGAAGCTTTCTTT	CASSEYEALNTEAFF
TRBV28	NA	TRBJ2-1	NA	TGTGCCAGCAGGGGGTCACGGGGGATACACGATGAGCAGTTCTTC	CASRGSRGIHDEQFF
TRBV7-9	TRBD1	TRBJ1-2	few	TGTGCCAGCAGCTTAGACAGGGGCGGTGGCTACACCTTC	CASSLDRGGGYTF
TRBV10-2	NA	TRBJ1-1	NA	TGCGCCAGCAGGAGACGACAGTCTGACACTGAAGCTTTCTTT	CASRRRQSDTEAFF
TRBV10-3	NA	TRBJ1-1	NA	TGTGCCGCGGGCGGGAGAGACAGGCCGAACACTGAAGCTTTCTTT	CAAGGRDRPNTEAFF
TRBV30	NA	TRBJ2-1	NA	TGTGCCTGGAGAGGAGGTAACGGTAATGAGCAGTTCTTC	CAWRGGNGNEQFF
TRBV27	NA	TRBJ1-1	NA	TGTGCCAGCAGTTCTAGAGGGTACACTGAAGCTTTCTTT	CASSSRGYTEAFF
TRBV18	NA	TRBJ1-1	NA	TGTGCCAGCTCAGGAAGGGGGAGTGGGAACACTGAAGCTTTCTTT	CASSGRGSGNTEAFF
TRBV30	TRBD2	TRBJ2-7	NA	TGTGCCTGCCGCCCGGGACTAGTCTACGAGCAGTACTTC	CACRPGLVYEQYF
TRBV2	NA	TRBJ1-4	NA	TGTGCCAGCAGTGTGGAGACAGTTACCGAAAAACTGTTTTTT	CASSVETVTEKLFF
TRBV19	NA	TRBJ2-2	few	TGTGCCAGTAGTATTTTGGACACAAGAAACACCGGGGAGCTGTTTTTT	CASSILDTRNTGELFF
TRBV6-1	TRBD2	TRBJ2-1	few	TGTGCCAGCAGTGCCCGGACTAGCGGAAGCTCCTACAATGAGCAGTTCTTC	CASSARTSGSSYNEQFF
TRBV5-4	TRBD1	TRBJ1-1	once	TGTGCCAGCAGCTTGTGGGGTGACAGGGTCAGAGAAGCTTTCTTT	CASSLWGDRVREAFF
TRBV30	NA	TRBJ1-5	NA	TGTGCCTGGAGTGTCGGGGGAGGCAATCAGCCCCAGCATTTT	CAWSVGGGNQPQHF
TRBV3-1/TRBV3-2	TRBD1	TRBJ1-1	NA	TGTGCCAGCAGCCCAACGCGGGGACAGGGGGCGTCGGAAGCTTTCTTT	CASSPTRGQGASEAFF
TRBV11-2	NA	TRBJ2-7	NA	TGTGCCAGCAGCTTAGAGGCGGGAAGCCTCTACGAGCAGTACTTC	CASSLEAGSLYEQYF
TRBV3-1/TRBV3-2	TRBD1	TRBJ1-4	NA	TGTGCCAGCAGCAGGACAGGGGCTAATGAAAAACTGTTTTTT	CASSRTGANEKLFF
TRBV5-5	NA	TRBJ1-2	NA	TGTGCCAGCAGCTTGGGAGACAGCCTACTGGGCTACACCTTC	CASSLGDSLLGYTF
TRBV21-1	NA	TRBJ2-1	NA	TGTGCCAGCAGCAAACCAAATGGGGACAGGACCCGGTCCTACAATGAGCAGTTCTTC	CASSKPNGDRTRSYNEQFF
TRBV12-3/TRBV12-4	NA	TRBJ1-2	NA	TGTGCCAGCAGTAAACAGGGTATCGGCTACACCTTC	CASSKQGIGYTF
TRBV28	TRBD2	TRBJ2-1	NA	TGTGCCAGCAGTCGACCGGGGGGGCCCGGTAATGAGCAGTTCTTC	CASSRPGGPGNEQFF
TRBV27	NA	TRBJ1-6	NA	TGTGCCAGCATGGGAGATTATCGATACGGTTCACCCCTCCACTTT	CASMGDYRYGSPLHF
TRBV5-1	NA	TRBJ2-1	NA	TGCGCCAGCAGCTTGGTGGCGGGTGGCAATGAGCAGTTCTTC	CASSLVAGGNEQFF
TRBV7-2	NA	TRBJ1-1	NA	TGTGCCAGCAGCTTAACTAGGGGGTGGAACACTGAAGCTTTCTTT	CASSLTRGWNTEAFF
TRBV29-1	NA	TRBJ1-1	once	TGCAGCGTCCGGGACACACCATTCACTGAAGCTTTCTTT	CSVRDTPFTEAFF
TRBV30	TRBD2	TRBJ2-2	NA	TGTGCCTGGAGTGTAGCGGGCGGGAGAAGGAGCGGGGAGCTGTTTTTT	CAWSVAGGRRSGELFF
TRBV7-7	TRBD2	TRBJ2-5	NA	TGTGCCAGCAGCTTCGGGACTAGCGGGGAAGAGACCCAGTACTTC	CASSFGTSGEETQYF